This T cell receptor beta chain was retrieved from a study of vaccination effects on CD4 cells after COVID-19. Antigen-specific CD4+ T cell clonotypes were called by their expansion after viral peptide-pool culture in ViraFEST. Having been cultured for around ten days, the cells underwent CD4+ T cell isolation. The study found no prior SARS-CoV-2 infection in the vaccine recipients, who tested negative for nucleocapsid antibodies. Per germline, CDR1 GTSNPN and CDR2 SVGIG (reference sequence). The V and J ends lost 2 bases and 3 bases respectively, with 5 bases between them. The CDR3 covers 12 residues. Sequencing used immunoSEQ multiplex PCR; TCRdb keeps in-frame clones, though not all of them. The sample lists tens of thousands of clones, under 75% seen once, with 12% in the top ten. As concerns this clone: Antigen: not known.

The sequence was collected from a human donor who received a COVID-19 vaccine. The sample was CD4+ T cells from PBMCs cultured with HCoV-OC43 spike peptides, taken before COVID-19 vaccination. Subset indicated: HCoV-OC43 spike overlapping peptide pool stimulation. The chain joins TRBV30 to TRBJ1-3; no clear D. The CDR3 DNA reads as TGTGCCTGGAGTAGCGTTGGAAACACCATATATTTT. Residues: CAWSSVGNTIYF.